The 2 T cell receptor beta chains presented below share a single source sample, sequenced in a study of graft-versus-host responses after intestinal transplantation. The protocol was immunoSEQ multiplex PCR, while the TCRdb copy is restricted to in-frame clones and leaves out a portion. The data show nearly 95,000 clones, with roughly 91% seen just once and roughly 2% held by the top ten. These TCRs are of unknown antigen specificity. The specimen comprised unstimulated CD8+ T cells sorted from spleen or lymph node cells, sampled before intestinal transplant. Receptors originate from a human donor who received an intestinal transplant.

V usage is TRBV30 and J usage is TRBJ2-3, with 13 positions matching TRBD2. V lost 0 bases to trimming and J lost 1 base; unmatched junction nucleotides: 7. CDR1 GTSNPN and CDR2 SVGIG come from the germline V gene (reference sequence). CDR3 length: 18 residues. The DNA for the CDR3 is TGTGCCTGGAGTGTTACTAGCGGGGGGGCCAGGGGCACAGATACGCAGTATTTT. Residues: CAWSVTSGGARGTDTQYF.

CDR3 DNA sequence: TGTGCCAGCTCACCTTCAACCATCCAGGGGGCCAGGACTGAAGCTTTCTTT. Encoded protein: CASSPSTIQGARTEAFF. The chain links TRBV18 to TRBJ1-1; TRBD1 matches at 8 bases. Trimming removed 3 bases from V and 5 bases from J; junction bases left unmatched: 14. Germline V gene lookup returns CDR1 KGHSH and CDR2 LQKENI. There are 17 residues in the CDR3.